This passage covers 20 T cell receptor beta chains from one sample sequenced in a study of glioma-infiltrating T cells (dated by TCRdb to 2016 to 2017). TCRdb names Illumina MiSeq as the instrument used. TCR alpha and beta CDR3 regions were amplified with the iRepertoire nested amplicon-rescue multiplex PCR (arm-PCR) platform from RNA. TCRdb's own reprocessing of the public reads used fastp at Q25 and MiXCR and kept productive beta chains. Entries that share a CDR3 protein sequence are merged under the most common genes and DNA. Across this sample there are more than 300,000 distinct CDR3 sequences, with roughly two fifths seen only once. About 12% of the sample is taken by the ten largest. The sample consisted of glioma tissue, nonneoplastic brain tissue, or PBMCs (not recorded which). Receptor source: a human donor with low-grade glioma or glioblastoma, undergoing nonglioma brain surgery, or in good health (not recorded which).

Comment on this clonotype: This sequence may be a read error, since a much larger clone differs from it by one base. This chain links TRBV6-2 or TRBV6-3 with TRBJ1-1; no reliable D call. This CDR3 region has 11 residues. Looked up from germline, CDR1 is MNHEY and CDR2 is SVGEGT. CDR3 coding DNA: TGTGCCACCCATCTTCGAACTGAAGCTTTATTT. It yields the protein CATHLRTEALF.

The CDR3 loop reads CASSPPSVRDTEAFF. CDR3 DNA: TGTGCCAGCTCACCACCTTCCGTGCGAGACACTGAAGCTTTCTTT. The V gene is TRBV18, the J gene TRBJ1-1; D unresolved. With 0 bases removed from V and 3 bases from J, the gap between germline ends came to 11 bases. Germline CDR1 is KGHSH and CDR2 is LQKENI. This CDR3 spans 15 amino acids.

This clonotype was counted many times. The gene calls are TRBV6-2 or TRBV6-3 and TRBJ1-6; no clear D. Germline CDR1 MNHEY, CDR2 SVGEGT. The CDR3 is 13 amino acids. V shed 1 base and J shed 3 bases, with 1 base lying between them. For the CDR3, the DNA is TGTGCCAGCAGTTACTACTATAATTCACCCCTCCACTTT. Translation: CASSYYYNSPLHF.

This chain joins TRBV20-1 and TRBJ2-1; 8 bases map to TRBD2. Germline V CDR1 and CDR2: DFQATT, SNEGSKA (reference sequence). The V gene end was trimmed by 1 base and the J gene end by 8 bases; junction bases not matched to a gene: 10. The CDR3 sequence is 15 residues long. CDR3 nucleotides: TGCAGTGCTAGAGTGCAGGGACTAGGGGGGGATGAGCAGTTCTTC. Protein product: CSARVQGLGGDEQFF.

The chain links TRBV5-1 to TRBJ2-2; 7 bases fit TRBD2. CDR1 and CDR2 from the germline V gene are SGHRS and YFSETQ. V was clipped by 5 bases and J by 5 bases; unmatched bases: 9. This CDR3 region has 15 residues. CDR3 sequence reads: CASSQRGDRTGELFF. CDR3 nucleotides: TGCGCCAGCAGTCAACGGGGGGATAGGACCGGGGAGCTGTTTTTT.

Notes on this clonotype: Given a much more abundant clone one base away, this may be a read error. V is TRBV7-2 and J is TRBJ2-1, with TRBD1 matching over 7 bases. This CDR3 comprises 13 residues. Unmatched junction bases numbered 2, after V lost 4 bases and J lost 5 bases. CDR1 and CDR2 (germline): SGHTA, FQGNSA. CDR3 DNA sequence: TGTGCCAGCAGCTGGGACAGAAACAATGAGCAGTTCTTC. It codes for CASSWDRNNEQFF.

This clonotype was counted a few times. The chain carries TRBV4-1 and TRBJ1-1; D is unclear. The V gene lost 6 bases and the J gene lost 7 bases, with 9 bases spanning the gap. Germline CDR1 and CDR2: MGHRA and YSYEKL. This CDR3 comprises 11 residues. The CDR3 is CASRASGEAFF. DNA for the CDR3: TGCGCCAGCAGGGCCTCGGGTGAAGCTTTCTTT.

To note about this clonotype: Being one base from a much bigger clone, this may be a read error. The chain links TRBV6-6 to TRBJ1-1, with a possible D match to TRBD1 (5 bases). The CDR3 is made up of 14 amino acids. From germline, CDR1 is MNHNY and CDR2 SVGAGI (reference sequence). V gave up 2 bases and J gave up 2 bases, with 9 bases separating them. CDR3 sequence reads: CASSYTRDNTEAFF. DNA for the CDR3: TGTGCCAGCAGTTACACCAGGGATAACACTGAAGCTTTCTTT.

The genes are TRBV19 and TRBJ1-1; maybe TRBD1 (5 bases). CDR1 is LNHDA and CDR2 is SQIVND in the germline V gene (reference sequence). The CDR3 sequence is 14 residues long. V dropped 1 base and J dropped 6 bases, with 12 bases sitting between them. CDR3 nucleotides: TGTGCCAGTAGTATAGGGGGGTATTCGCCTGAAGCTTTCTTT. It yields the protein CASSIGGYSPEAFF.

The gene calls are TRBV19 and TRBJ2-1; D call uncertain. The V and J ends lost 3 bases and 2 bases respectively, with 11 bases between them. Per germline, CDR1 LNHDA and CDR2 SQIVND (reference sequence). The CDR3 is 15 residues long. CDR3 DNA sequence: TGTGCCAGTAGTATCGACCGCAACACCTACAATGAGCAGTTCTTC. Its translation is CASSIDRNTYNEQFF.

The chain combines TRBV16 with TRBJ1-2, with D uncertain. The CDR3 covers 13 residues. Between the trimmed V and J ends, which lost 0 bases and 6 bases, there was a span of 8 bases. The germline CDR1 and CDR2 sequences are KGHSY and FQNENV. The DNA of the CDR3 is TGTGCCAGCAGCCAATCCCCCATTGATGGCTACACCTTC. This gives the protein CASSQSPIDGYTF.

This clonotype was observed once. The rearrangement uses TRBV6-2 or TRBV6-3 and TRBJ2-5; D is unresolved. This CDR3 spans 13 amino acids. V was cut by 2 bases and J by 5 bases, with 9 bases left in between. Germline V gene data show CDR1 as MNHEY and CDR2 as SVGEGT. The CDR3 sequence is CASSYIRKETQYF. The CDR3 coding sequence is TGTGCCAGCAGTTACATCCGGAAGGAGACCCAGTACTTC.

On this clonotype itself: A read error may explain this, as a much larger clone is one base away. The chain combines TRBV19 with TRBJ1-1; D is unresolved. The germline V gene encodes CDR1 LNHDA and CDR2 SQIVND (reference sequence). The CDR3 is 10 residues long. The CDR3 nucleotides read TGTGCTACATCTAGGACTGAAGCTGTCTTT. Amino acids: CATSRTEAVF.

This clonotype turned up a few times. The V gene is TRBV3-1, the J gene TRBJ1-1; D is perhaps TRBD1 (6 bases). Germline loops: CDR1 LGHDT, CDR2 YNNKEL (reference sequence). Trimming shortened V by 3 bases and J by 1 base, and 9 bases separated the two germline ends. The CDR3 has 14 amino acids. In DNA, the CDR3 is TGTGCCAGCAGCCAGCGGGGACAGAACACTGAAGCTTTCTTT. It specifies CASSQRGQNTEAFF.

This clonotype showed up just a few times. The chain couples TRBV10-3 to TRBJ2-3; a weak D match, TRBD2 (5 bases). CDR1 is ENHRY and CDR2 is SYGVKD in the germline V gene. Trimming left V 6 bases short and J 0 bases short, with 13 bases between. CDR3 size: 15 residues. CDR3 nucleotide sequence: TGTGCCATCAGCCCGCTAGCAGCTAGCACAGATACGCAGTATTTT. Translated: CAISPLAASTDTQYF.

The gene calls are TRBV2 and TRBJ1-2; 9 bases agree with TRBD1. The CDR3 is 13 amino acids. CDR1 is SNHLY, CDR2 FYNNEI, per germline. V gave up 6 bases and J gave up 6 bases; unmatched junction bases: 5. The CDR3 DNA follows: TGTGCCAGCAGCCCGACAGGGGGGGATGGCTACACCTTC. Its translation is CASSPTGGDGYTF. The full variable domain, completed using reference TRBV2 and TRBJ1-2, is EPEVTQTPSHQVTQMGQEVILRCVPISNHLYFYWYRQILGQKVEFLVSFYNNEISEKSEIFDDQFSVERPDGSNFTLKIRSTKLEDSAMYFCASSPTGGDGYTFGSGTRLTVV.

This clonotype was picked up a small number of times. This chain connects TRBV27 to TRBJ1-4; 7 bases align to TRBD1. Germline V gene data show CDR1 as MNHEY and CDR2 as SMNVEV (reference sequence). The CDR3 covers 14 residues. Losses at the gene ends were 8 bases for V and 7 bases for J; bases not matched to a gene: 10. The CDR3 reads CASRPGQSLEKLFF. CDR3 DNA sequence: TGTGCCAGCCGTCCGGGACAGTCGCTTGAAAAACTGTTTTTT.

Comment on this clonotype: A much more abundant neighbour one base away suggests this may be a read error. J is TRBJ1-5 and V is TRBV28; no clear D gene. Germline CDR1 and CDR2: MDHEN and SYDVKM. There are 13 residues in the CDR3. V was shortened by 7 bases and J by 8 bases, with 15 bases between the two germline ends. The CDR3 loop reads CASMTGRQKPQHF. Written as DNA, the CDR3 is TGTGCCAGCATGACGGGGAGGCAGAAGCCCCAGCATTTT. Based on the CDR3 plus reference TRBV28 and TRBJ1-5, the full variable domain is DVKVTQSSRYLVKRTGEKVFLECVQDMDHENMFWYRQDPGLGLRLIYFSYDVKMKEKGDIPEGYSVSREKKERFSLILESASTNQTSMYLCASMTGRQKPQHFGDGTRLSIL.

Ten or more counts support this clonotype. The rearrangement uses TRBV20-1 and TRBJ1-5; no definite D call. V was cut by 5 bases and J by 6 bases, with 5 bases left in between. The CDR3 contains 10 residues. Germline assignment: CDR1 DFQATT and CDR2 SNEGSKA (reference sequence). CDR3 nucleotide sequence: TGCAGTGCTGGGCCTCAGCCCCAGCATTTT. This encodes CSAGPQPQHF.

The J gene is TRBJ2-2, the V gene TRBV15; the match to TRBD2 covers 11 bases. The V segment lost 3 bases and the J segment 4 bases; nucleotides outside the gene matches: 13. Germline V gene lookup returns CDR1 LNHNV and CDR2 YYDKDF (reference sequence). The CDR3 is made up of 19 amino acids. Here the CDR3 DNA reads TGTGCCACCAGCAGTGGTACGGGACTAGCGGATGATTTCACCGGGGAGCTGTTTTTT. Translation: CATSSGTGLADDFTGELFF.